This TCR beta chain originates from a study of neurological immune-mediated disorders. General study points: The repertoires of 18 of 34 multiple sclerosis patients were placed by phylogenetic grouping in a single related-CDR3 cluster, which may be a signature.

MiXCR, run by TCRdb on the 5' RACE reads, gives a single entry per CDR3 protein. The data show 100,000 or so distinct CDR3 sequences, with 3.5% to 4% seen just once and approximately 5.9% held by the top ten. Germline V CDR1 and CDR2: DFQATT, SNEGSKA (reference sequence). The CDR3 totals 12 residues. V was clipped by 5 bases and J by 10 bases; unmatched bases: 6. The table lists this clonotype with many counts. Its specificity is unknown. The sequence was obtained from a woman between 18 and 29 years old with multiple sclerosis. Sequenced: PBMCs. The chain joins TRBV20-1 to TRBJ2-1, with 9 nucleotides matching TRBD2. This CDR3 is CSASGTSSEQFF. The CDR3, as DNA: TGCAGTGCTTCCGGGACTAGCAGCGAGCAGTTCTTC.